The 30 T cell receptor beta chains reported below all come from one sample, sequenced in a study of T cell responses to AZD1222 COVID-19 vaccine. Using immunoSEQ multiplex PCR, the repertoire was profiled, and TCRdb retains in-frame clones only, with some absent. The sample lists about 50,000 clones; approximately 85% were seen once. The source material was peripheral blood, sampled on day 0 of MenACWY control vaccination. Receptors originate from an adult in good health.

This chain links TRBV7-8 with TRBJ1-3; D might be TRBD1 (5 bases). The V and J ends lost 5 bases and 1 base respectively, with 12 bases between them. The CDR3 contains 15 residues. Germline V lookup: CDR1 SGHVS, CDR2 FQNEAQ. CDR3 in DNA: TGTGCCAGCAGCCGAGGCGGGGCTTCTGGAAACACCATATATTTT. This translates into CASSRGGASGNTIYF. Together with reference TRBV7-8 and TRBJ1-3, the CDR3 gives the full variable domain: GAGVSQSPRYKVAKRGQDVALRCDPISGHVSLFWYQQALGQGPEFLTYFQNEAQLDKSGLPSDRFFAERPEGSVSTLKIQRTQQEDSAVYLCASSRGGASGNTIYFGEGSWLTVV.

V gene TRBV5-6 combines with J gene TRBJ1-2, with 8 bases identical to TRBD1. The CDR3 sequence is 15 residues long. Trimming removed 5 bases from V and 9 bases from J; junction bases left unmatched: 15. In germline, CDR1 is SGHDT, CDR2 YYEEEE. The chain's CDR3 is CASRRSGTGEGSYTF. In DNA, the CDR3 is TGTGCCAGCAGGCGCTCCGGGACAGGAGAGGGAAGCTACACCTTC.

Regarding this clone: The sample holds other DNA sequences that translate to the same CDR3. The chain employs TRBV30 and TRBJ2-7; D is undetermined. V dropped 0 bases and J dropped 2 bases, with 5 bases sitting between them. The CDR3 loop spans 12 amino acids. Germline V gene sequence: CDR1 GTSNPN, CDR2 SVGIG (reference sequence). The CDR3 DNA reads TGTGCCTGGAGTGTAAGTGCCTACGAGCAGTACTTC. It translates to CAWSVSAYEQYF.

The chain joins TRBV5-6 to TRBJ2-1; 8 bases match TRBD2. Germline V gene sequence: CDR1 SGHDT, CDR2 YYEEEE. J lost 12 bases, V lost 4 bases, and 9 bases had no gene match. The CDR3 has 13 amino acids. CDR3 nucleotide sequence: TGTGCCAGCAGCCCCTTTACTAGCGGAGTGCAGTTCTTC. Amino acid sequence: CASSPFTSGVQFF.

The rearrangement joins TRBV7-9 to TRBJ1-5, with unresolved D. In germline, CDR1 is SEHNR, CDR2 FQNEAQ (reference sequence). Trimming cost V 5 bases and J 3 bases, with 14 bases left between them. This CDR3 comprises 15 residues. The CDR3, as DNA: TGTGCCAGCAGCCCCCAAGGGCCCCCCAATCAGCCCCAGCATTTT. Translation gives CASSPQGPPNQPQHF.

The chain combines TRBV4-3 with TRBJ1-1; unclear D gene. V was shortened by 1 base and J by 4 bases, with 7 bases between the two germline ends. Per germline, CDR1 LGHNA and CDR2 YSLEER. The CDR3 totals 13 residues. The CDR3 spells CASSQVRSTEAFF. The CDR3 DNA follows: TGCGCCAGCAGCCAAGTCAGGAGCACTGAAGCTTTCTTT.

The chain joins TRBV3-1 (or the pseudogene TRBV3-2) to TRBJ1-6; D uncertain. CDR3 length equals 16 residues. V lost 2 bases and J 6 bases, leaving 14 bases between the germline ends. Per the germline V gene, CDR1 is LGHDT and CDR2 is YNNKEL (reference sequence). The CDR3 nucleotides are TGTGCCAGCAGCCAAACCCCGGAGGGATTTAATTCACCCCTCCACTTT. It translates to CASSQTPEGFNSPLHF.

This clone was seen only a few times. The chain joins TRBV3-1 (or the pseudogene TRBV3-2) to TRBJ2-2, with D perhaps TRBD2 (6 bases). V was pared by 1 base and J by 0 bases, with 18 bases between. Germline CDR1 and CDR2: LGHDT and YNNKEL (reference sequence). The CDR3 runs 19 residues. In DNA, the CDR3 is TGTGCCAGCAGCCAAGGGCTCCGGACTATACGCCCGAACACCGGGGAGCTGTTTTTT. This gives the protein CASSQGLRTIRPNTGELFF.

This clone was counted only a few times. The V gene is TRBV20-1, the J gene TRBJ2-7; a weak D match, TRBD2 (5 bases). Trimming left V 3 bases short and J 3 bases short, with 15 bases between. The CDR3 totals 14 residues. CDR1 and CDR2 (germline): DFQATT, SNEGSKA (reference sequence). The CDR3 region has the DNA TGCAGTGCTAGTATTCGCGGAGGCGGCTACGAGCAGTACTTC. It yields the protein CSASIRGGGYEQYF.

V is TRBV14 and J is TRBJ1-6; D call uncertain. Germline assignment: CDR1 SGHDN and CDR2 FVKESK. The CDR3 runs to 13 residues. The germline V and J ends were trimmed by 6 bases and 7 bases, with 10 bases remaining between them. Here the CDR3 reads CASSIRGNSPLHF. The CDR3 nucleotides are TGTGCCAGCAGTATTAGAGGGAATTCACCCCTCCACTTT.

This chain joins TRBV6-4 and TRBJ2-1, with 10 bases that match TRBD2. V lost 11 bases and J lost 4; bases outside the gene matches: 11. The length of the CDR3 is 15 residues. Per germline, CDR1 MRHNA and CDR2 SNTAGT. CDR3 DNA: TGTGCCCCGGGGCACCTAGCGGGAGTATACAATGAGCAGTTCTTC. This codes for CAPGHLAGVYNEQFF.

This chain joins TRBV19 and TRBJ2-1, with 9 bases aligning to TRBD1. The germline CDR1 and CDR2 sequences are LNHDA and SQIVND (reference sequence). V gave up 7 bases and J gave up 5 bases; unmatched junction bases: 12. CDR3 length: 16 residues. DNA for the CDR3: TGTGCCAGTACCCTACGGCGGGGACAGGGTCACAATGAGCAGTTCTTC. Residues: CASTLRRGQGHNEQFF.

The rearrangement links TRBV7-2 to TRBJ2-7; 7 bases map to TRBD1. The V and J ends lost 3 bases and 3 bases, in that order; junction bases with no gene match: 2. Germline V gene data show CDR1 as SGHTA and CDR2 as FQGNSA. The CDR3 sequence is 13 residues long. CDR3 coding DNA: TGTGCCAGCAGCTTTAACAGGGGCTACGAGCAGTACTTC. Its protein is CASSFNRGYEQYF.

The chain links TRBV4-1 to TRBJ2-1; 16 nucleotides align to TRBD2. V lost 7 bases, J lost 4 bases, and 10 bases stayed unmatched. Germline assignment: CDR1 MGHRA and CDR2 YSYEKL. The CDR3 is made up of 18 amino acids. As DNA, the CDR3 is TGCGCCAGCACCCCGGGACTAGCGGGAGGGCCGGCATACAATGAGCAGTTCTTC. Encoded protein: CASTPGLAGGPAYNEQFF.

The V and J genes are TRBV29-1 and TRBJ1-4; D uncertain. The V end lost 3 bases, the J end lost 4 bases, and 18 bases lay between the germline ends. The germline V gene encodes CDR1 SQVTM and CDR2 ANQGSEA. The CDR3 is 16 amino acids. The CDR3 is CSVDGQDPPGNEKLFF. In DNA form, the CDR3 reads TGCAGCGTTGATGGGCAGGACCCCCCCGGTAATGAAAAACTGTTTTTT.

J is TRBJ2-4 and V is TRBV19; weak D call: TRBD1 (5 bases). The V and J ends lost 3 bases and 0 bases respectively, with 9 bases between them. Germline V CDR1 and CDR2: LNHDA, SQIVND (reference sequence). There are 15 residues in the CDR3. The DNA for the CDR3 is TGTGCCAGTAGTATTTCCCAGGGAGCCAAAAACATTCAGTACTTC. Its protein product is CASSISQGAKNIQYF.

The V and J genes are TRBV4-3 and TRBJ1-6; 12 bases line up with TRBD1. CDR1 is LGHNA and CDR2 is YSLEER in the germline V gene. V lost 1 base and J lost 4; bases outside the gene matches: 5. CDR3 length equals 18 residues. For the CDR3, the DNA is TGCGCCAGCAGCCAAGTGGGACAGGGGGCCGGGTATAATTCACCCCTCCACTTT. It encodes CASSQVGQGAGYNSPLHF.

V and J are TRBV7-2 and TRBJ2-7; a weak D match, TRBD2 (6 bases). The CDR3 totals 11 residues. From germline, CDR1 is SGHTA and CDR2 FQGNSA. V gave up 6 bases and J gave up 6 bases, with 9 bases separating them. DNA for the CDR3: TGTGCCAGCAGGTCCGGGGGCGAGCAGTACTTC. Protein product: CASRSGGEQYF.

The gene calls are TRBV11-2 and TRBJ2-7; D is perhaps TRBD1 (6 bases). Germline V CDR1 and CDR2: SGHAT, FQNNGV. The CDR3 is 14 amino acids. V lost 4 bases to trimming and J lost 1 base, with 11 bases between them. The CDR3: CASSYHRVSYEQYF. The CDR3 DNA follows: TGTGCCAGCAGCTACCACAGGGTATCCTACGAGCAGTACTTC.

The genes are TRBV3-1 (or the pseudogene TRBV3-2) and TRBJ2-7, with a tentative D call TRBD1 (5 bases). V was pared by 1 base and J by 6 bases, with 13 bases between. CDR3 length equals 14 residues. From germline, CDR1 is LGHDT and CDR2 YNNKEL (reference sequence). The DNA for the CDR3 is TGTGCCAGCAGCCAAGTAATGGGGCGCCTCGAGCAGTACTTC. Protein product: CASSQVMGRLEQYF.

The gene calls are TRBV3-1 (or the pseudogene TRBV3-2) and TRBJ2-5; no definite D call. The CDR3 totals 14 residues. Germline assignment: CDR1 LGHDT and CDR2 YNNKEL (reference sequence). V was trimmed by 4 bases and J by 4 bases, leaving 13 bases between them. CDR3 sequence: CASSRARSGETQYF. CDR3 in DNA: TGTGCCAGCAGCCGGGCCCGGTCGGGAGAGACCCAGTACTTC.

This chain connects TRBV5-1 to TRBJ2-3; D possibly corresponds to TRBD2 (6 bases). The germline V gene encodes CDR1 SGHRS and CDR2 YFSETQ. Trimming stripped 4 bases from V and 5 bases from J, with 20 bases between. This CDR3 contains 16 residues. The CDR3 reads CASSPSPAGTEDTQYF. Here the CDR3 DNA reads TGCGCCAGCAGCCCTAGCCCAGCGGGCACAGAAGATACGCAGTATTTT.

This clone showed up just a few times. CDR3 sequence: CASSAGLAGGNEQFF. The CDR3 nucleotides are TGTGCCAGCAGTGCGGGACTAGCGGGAGGAAATGAGCAGTTCTTC. The chain recombines TRBV6-4 with TRBJ2-1; 15 positions match TRBD2. CDR3 size: 15 residues. In germline, CDR1 is MRHNA, CDR2 SNTAGT. J gave up 7 bases and V 4 bases, and 2 bases lay outside the gene matches.

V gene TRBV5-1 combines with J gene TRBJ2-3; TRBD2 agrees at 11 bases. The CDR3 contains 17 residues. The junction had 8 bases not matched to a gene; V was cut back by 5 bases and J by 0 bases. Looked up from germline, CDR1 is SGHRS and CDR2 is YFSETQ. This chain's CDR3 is CASRTSGSRASTDTQYF. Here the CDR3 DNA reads TGCGCCAGCAGAACTAGCGGGAGTCGGGCTAGCACAGATACGCAGTATTTT. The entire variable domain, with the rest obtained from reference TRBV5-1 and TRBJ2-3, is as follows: KAGVTQTPRYLIKTRGQQVTLSCSPISGHRSVSWYQQTPGQGLQFLFEYFSETQRNKGNFPGRFSGRQFSNSRSEMNVSTLELGDSALYLCASRTSGSRASTDTQYFGPGTRLTVL.

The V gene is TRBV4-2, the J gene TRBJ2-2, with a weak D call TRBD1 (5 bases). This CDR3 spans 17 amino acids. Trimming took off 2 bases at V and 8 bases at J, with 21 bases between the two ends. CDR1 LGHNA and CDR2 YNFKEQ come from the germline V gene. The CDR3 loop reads CASSQLDAPTKGGELFF. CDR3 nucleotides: TGTGCCAGCAGCCAATTGGACGCCCCCACGAAGGGGGGGGAGCTGTTTTTT.

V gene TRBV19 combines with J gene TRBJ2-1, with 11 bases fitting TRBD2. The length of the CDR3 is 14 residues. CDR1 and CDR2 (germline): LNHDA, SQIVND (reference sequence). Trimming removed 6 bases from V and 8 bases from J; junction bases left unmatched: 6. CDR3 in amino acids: CASSPGLAVDEQFF. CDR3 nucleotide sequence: TGTGCCAGTAGCCCGGGACTAGCGGTAGATGAGCAGTTCTTC.

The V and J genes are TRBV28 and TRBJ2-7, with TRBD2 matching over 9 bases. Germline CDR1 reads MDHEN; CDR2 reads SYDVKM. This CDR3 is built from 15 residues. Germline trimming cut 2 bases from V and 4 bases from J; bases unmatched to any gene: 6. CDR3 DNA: TGTGCCAGCAGTTTACATGCGGGAGGGCCGTACGAGCAGTACTTC. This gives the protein CASSLHAGGPYEQYF. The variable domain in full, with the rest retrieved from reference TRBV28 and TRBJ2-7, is DVKVTQSSRYLVKRTGEKVFLECVQDMDHENMFWYRQDPGLGLRLIYFSYDVKMKEKGDIPEGYSVSREKKERFSLILESASTNQTSMYLCASSLHAGGPYEQYFGPGTRLTVT.

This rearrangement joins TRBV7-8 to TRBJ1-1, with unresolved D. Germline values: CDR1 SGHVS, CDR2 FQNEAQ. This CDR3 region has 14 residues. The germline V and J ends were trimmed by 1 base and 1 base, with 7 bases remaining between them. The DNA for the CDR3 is TGTGCCAGCAGCTTAGTTGGCAGGAACACTGAAGCTTTCTTT. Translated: CASSLVGRNTEAFF.

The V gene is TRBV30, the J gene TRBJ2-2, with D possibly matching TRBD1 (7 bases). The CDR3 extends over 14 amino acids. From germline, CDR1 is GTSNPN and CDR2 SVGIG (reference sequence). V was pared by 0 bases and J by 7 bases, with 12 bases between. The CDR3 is CAWSVTRGVGELFF. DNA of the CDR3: TGTGCCTGGAGTGTAACCAGGGGGGTCGGGGAGCTGTTTTTT.

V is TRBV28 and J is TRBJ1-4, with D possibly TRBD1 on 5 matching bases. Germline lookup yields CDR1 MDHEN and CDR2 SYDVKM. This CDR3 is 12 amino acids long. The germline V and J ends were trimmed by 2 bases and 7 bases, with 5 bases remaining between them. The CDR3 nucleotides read TGTGCCAGCAGTTTAGGGGGTGAAAAACTGTTTTTT. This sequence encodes CASSLGGEKLFF.